This T cell receptor (beta chain) emerged from a study of blood T cell repertoires in COVID-19. The data were produced by immunoSEQ multiplex PCR, yet TCRdb's version contains in-frame clones alone and is incomplete. The sample includes roughly 20,000 clones, roughly 80% of them seen just once. Germline V gene data show CDR1 as SGHTA and CDR2 as FQGNSA. This CDR3 is 14 amino acids long. Germline trimming cut 5 bases from V and 7 bases from J; bases unmatched to any gene: 6. The rearrangement links TRBV7-2 to TRBJ2-4, with TRBD1 matching 9 bases. Sequenced: peripheral blood. The sequence came from a man older than 75 with acute or convalescent COVID-19. The CDR3 DNA follows: TGTGCCAGCAGCCGTACAGGGGGCGGGAACATTCAGTACTTC. This sequence encodes CASSRTGGGNIQYF. Full variable domain (missing parts from reference TRBV7-2 and TRBJ2-4): GAGVSQSPSNKVTEKGKDVELRCDPISGHTALYWYRQSLGQGLEFLIYFQGNSAPDKSGLPSDRFSAERTGGSVSTLTIQRTQQEDSAVYLCASSRTGGGNIQYFGAGTRLSVL.